This is a list of T cell receptor beta chains from one sample in a study of control samples from healthy donors and cancer patients. Sequenced by immunoSEQ multiplex PCR; TCRdb stores in-frame clones only, minus some. In the table there are about 250,000 clones, roughly 87% of which are singletons. The sequenced sample consisted of PBMCs. Every receptor here comes from a woman in her sixties or seventies with lung cancer. CDR3s include the opening cysteine and the closing phenylalanine or tryptophan. A D gene is named only where the DNA matches it firmly. Size tells how often a clone was seen (once, few, many) or the class of an expanded clone, and some rows leave it out.

v_gene	j_gene	abundance	d_gene	CDR3nt	CDR3aa
TRBV5-8	TRBJ2-1	few	TRBD2	TGTGCCAGCAGCCGGTGGGGACTAGCGAGTTACAATGAGCAGTTCTTC	CASSRWGLASYNEQFF
TRBV28	TRBJ1-4	NA	TRBD1	TGTGCCAGCAGCCGGACAGGGGCAACTAATGAAAAACTGTTTTTT	CASSRTGATNEKLFF
TRBV7-3	TRBJ2-7	NA	NA	TGTGCCAGCAGCTCGGACCGTTACTCCTACGAGCAGTACTTC	CASSSDRYSYEQYF
TRBV7-2	TRBJ2-7	NA	TRBD2	TGTGCCAGCAGCTTTGGACTAGCGGCCGTCTACGAGCAGTACTTC	CASSFGLAAVYEQYF
TRBV5-4	TRBJ2-1	NA	TRBD2	TGTGCCAGCAGCCACGCAGAGCGGGGGGGCACTGAGCAGTTCTTC	CASSHAERGGTEQFF
TRBV2	TRBJ1-6	NA	NA	TGTGCCAGCAACCAGGAATCACCCCTCCACTTT	CASNQESPLHF
TRBV5-4	TRBJ2-2	NA	TRBD1	TGTGCCAGCAGCTTTTTGGACAGGGCGGACACCGGGGAGCTGTTTTTT	CASSFLDRADTGELFF
TRBV5-4	TRBJ2-3	NA	NA	TGTGCCAGCAGCATAGACGCGACAGATACGCAGTATTTT	CASSIDATDTQYF
TRBV3-1/TRBV3-2	TRBJ1-1	NA	NA	TGTGCCAGCAGCCAAGGTGACAGCCTAGGGGCTTTCTTT	CASSQGDSLGAFF
TRBV5-4	TRBJ1-1	NA	NA	TGTGCCAGCAGCTTGGCCATTTGGGGGCAGAACACTGAAGCTTTCTTT	CASSLAIWGQNTEAFF
TRBV3-1/TRBV3-2	TRBJ1-3	NA	NA	TGTGCCAGCAGCCAAGATAGTTACGGGTTCCAAGGCACCATATATTTT	CASSQDSYGFQGTIYF
TRBV6-1	TRBJ2-1	NA	NA	TGTGCCAGCAGTGATCGACAAGGGGTACAGTATGAGCAGTTCTTC	CASSDRQGVQYEQFF
TRBV20-1	TRBJ2-5	NA	NA	TGCAGTGCTGTGATTGGGACCCAGTACTTC	CSAVIGTQYF
TRBV2	TRBJ1-4	NA	TRBD1	TGTGCCAGCAGGAGGGACAGCGCTAATGAAAAACTGTTTTTT	CASRRDSANEKLFF
TRBV10-3	TRBJ2-3	NA	NA	TGTGCCACTAGCGGCACAGATACGCAGTATTTT	CATSGTDTQYF
TRBV7-9	TRBJ1-1	NA	NA	TGTGCCAGCAGCTTAACCTGGAACACTGAAGCTTTCTTT	CASSLTWNTEAFF
TRBV3-1/TRBV3-2	TRBJ1-4	NA	TRBD1	TGTGCCAGCAGCCTTTCAGGGGGAACTAATGAAAAACTGTTTTTT	CASSLSGGTNEKLFF
TRBV5-1	TRBJ2-1	NA	TRBD2	TGCGCCAGCAGCTTGGTACTAGCGGGGTACAATGAGCAGTTCTTC	CASSLVLAGYNEQFF
TRBV5-1	TRBJ2-1	NA	NA	TGCGCCAGCAGCTTGGGAGGACTCCTAGAGCAGTTCTTC	CASSLGGLLEQFF
TRBV29-1	TRBJ2-1	few	NA	TGCAGCGTATTGCCAGGGCCCAGCTCCTACAATGAGCAGTTCTTC	CSVLPGPSSYNEQFF
TRBV19	TRBJ1-2	few	NA	TGTGCCAGTAGTATCCAGGGGAATGCCTACACCTTC	CASSIQGNAYTF
TRBV5-4	TRBJ2-1	NA	TRBD2	TGTGCCAGCAGTAAATTGTCCGGGACTAATGACAATGAGCAGTTCTTC	CASSKLSGTNDNEQFF
TRBV6-1	TRBJ2-7	NA	TRBD1	TGTGCCAGCAGTGGCCAGGACAGGGGCTATTTCCCCTACGAGCAGTACTTC	CASSGQDRGYFPYEQYF
TRBV5-1	TRBJ2-7	NA	TRBD1	TGCGCCAGCAGCTCGACAGGGGACCTCTCCTACGAGCAGTACTTC	CASSSTGDLSYEQYF
TRBV18	TRBJ1-2	NA	NA	TGTGCCAGCTCACCAGAGGGGCTAGCGAACTATGGCTACACCTTC	CASSPEGLANYGYTF
TRBV18	TRBJ2-2	few	NA	TGTGCCAGCTCACCGCCCACAGGGAGGGAGACCGGGGAGCTGTTTTTT	CASSPPTGRETGELFF
TRBV3-1/TRBV3-2	TRBJ2-1	few	NA	TGTGCCAGCAGCCAATTCCTAGCAAATGAGCAGTTCTTC	CASSQFLANEQFF
TRBV12-3/TRBV12-4	TRBJ2-3	NA	NA	TGTGCCAGCAGTTCTCAAGATACGCAGTATTTT	CASSSQDTQYF
TRBV24-1	TRBJ2-4	NA	NA	TGTGCCACCAGTGACTCCCGGGGCCCCGGAAACATTCAGTACTTC	CATSDSRGPGNIQYF
TRBV5-1	TRBJ2-2	few	TRBD2	TGCGCCAGCAGCCTTAGCGGGAGTTCGGGCGGGGAGCTGTTTTTT	CASSLSGSSGGELFF
TRBV2	TRBJ1-5	many	NA	TGTGCCAGCAACCCCGAGGCAGGGGTCAATCAGCCCCAGCATTTT	CASNPEAGVNQPQHF
TRBV13	TRBJ2-2	NA	NA	TGTGCCAGCAGGGGACCGGGCACCGGGGAGCTGTTTTTT	CASRGPGTGELFF
TRBV18	TRBJ1-1	NA	NA	TGTGCCAGCTCGCCGAATCCCCCCACTGAAGCTTTCTTT	CASSPNPPTEAFF
TRBV5-1	TRBJ2-7	NA	NA	TGCGCCAGCAGCTTGGTCCCTGCCGCCTACGAGCAGTACTTC	CASSLVPAAYEQYF
TRBV2	TRBJ2-5	NA	NA	TGTGCCAGCATCCAACAGGGTGTTGAGACCCAGTACTTC	CASIQQGVETQYF
TRBV10-1	TRBJ2-3	NA	TRBD2	TGCGCCAGCAGTACAGGCCTAGCGGACTTGCAGTATTTT	CASSTGLADLQYF